What follows are 23 T cell receptor beta chains derived from one specimen sequenced in a study of blood T cells in healthy people across ages. A second PCR, run for roughly 7 to 12 cycles, used a sample-barcoded 5' primer plus a J-beta primer mix. TCRdb called the 5' RACE reads again in MiXCR, with one record for every CDR3 protein. The data contain about 1.4 million distinct CDR3 sequences, almost 60% of them singletons. What was sequenced was blood. These receptors were taken from a man aged 18 to 29 in good health.

V usage is TRBV9 and J usage is TRBJ1-2, with 8 bases identical to TRBD1. The length of the CDR3 is 13 residues. CDR1 and CDR2 (germline): SGDLS, YYNGEE. Trimming at V came to 3 bases and at J to 7 bases, leaving 5 bases not matched to a gene. CDR3 sequence reads: CASSETGAAGYTF. CDR3 nucleotides: TGTGCCAGCAGCGAGACAGGGGCGGCTGGCTACACCTTC.

The CDR3 DNA is TGTGCCAGCACCCCATGGCGGGGCCTTCGCTCTGGGGCCAACGTCCTGACTTTC. The encoded protein is CASTPWRGLRSGANVLTF. This chain joins TRBV12-3 or TRBV12-4 and TRBJ2-6; weak D call: TRBD2 (6 bases). Trimming stripped 7 bases from V and 0 bases from J, with 19 bases between. The CDR3 is 18 amino acids.

The chain combines TRBV24-1 with TRBJ2-3, with D maybe TRBD2 (5 bases). The V gene lost 0 bases and the J gene lost 12 bases, with 12 bases spanning the gap. This CDR3 is built from 13 residues. CDR1 is KGHDR, CDR2 SFDVKD, per germline. CDR3 residues: CATSDLQEEVQYF. CDR3 sequence (DNA): TGTGCCACCAGTGATTTGCAGGAGGAGGTACAGTATTTT.

The V call is TRBV20-1, the J call TRBJ1-2; 7 nucleotides agree with TRBD1. The CDR3 contains 15 residues. Germline V gene sequence: CDR1 DFQATT, CDR2 SNEGSKA (reference sequence). Trimming took 5 bases from V and 7 from J; bases not matched to a gene: 16. CDR3 sequence reads: CSAPRKLDRVSGYTF. For the CDR3, the DNA is TGCAGTGCTCCACGGAAACTAGACAGGGTGAGTGGCTACACCTTC.

V is TRBV10-2 and J is TRBJ2-3, with TRBD2 identical over 8 bases. J lost 4 bases, V lost 2 bases, and 5 bases had no gene match. Germline assignment: CDR1 WSHSY and CDR2 SAAADI. The CDR3 runs 15 residues. The CDR3 bases are TGCGCCAGCAGTGAGCTCGCGGGAGGATCAGATACGCAGTATTTT. This sequence encodes CASSELAGGSDTQYF.

The chain is built from TRBV20-1 and TRBJ2-7; maybe TRBD1 (6 bases). The DNA end lines up better with TRBJ2-5; the J call may be wrong. Germline CDR1 and CDR2: DFQATT and SNEGSKA (reference sequence). The CDR3 runs 13 residues. For the CDR3, the DNA is TGCAGTGCTAGGAACCCAGGGGTCGAGACCCAGTACTTC. Residues: CSARNPGVETQYF.

V is TRBV7-9 and J is TRBJ2-7; a possible D gene is TRBD1 (6 bases). Trimming shortened V by 0 bases and J by 0 bases, and 15 bases separated the two germline ends. Germline V CDR1 and CDR2: SEHNR, FQNEAQ (reference sequence). The CDR3 totals 17 residues. CDR3 in DNA: TGTGCCAGCAGCTTAGCGCAGGGGACCTTGAGCTCCTACGAGCAGTACTTC. Amino acids: CASSLAQGTLSSYEQYF.

As concerns this clonotype: The junction and the germline gene differ at one end; a read error may be behind it. The J gene is TRBJ1-5, the V gene TRBV29-1; D not certain. The CDR3 runs to 12 residues. Germline CDR1 is SQVTM and CDR2 is ANQGSEA. The CDR3 region is CSVLDGDQPRHF. DNA for the CDR3: TGCAGCGTTCTGGACGGTGATCAGCCCCGGCATTTT.

The chain carries TRBV5-1 and TRBJ2-3, with D possibly matching TRBD2 (6 bases). There are 14 residues in the CDR3. The V end was cut by 0 bases, the J end by 5 bases, with 10 bases between. Germline CDR1 and CDR2: SGHRS and YFSETQ. CDR3 loop: CASSLETEGDTQYF. CDR3 in DNA: TGCGCCAGCAGCTTGGAGACGGAGGGAGATACGCAGTATTTT.

The chain is built from TRBV20-1 and TRBJ2-4, with TRBD2 as a possible D gene (5 bases). The end of the DNA aligns better with TRBJ2-7, so the J call may be wrong. Per the germline V gene, CDR1 is DFQATT and CDR2 is SNEGSKA (reference sequence). The CDR3 spans 14 residues. CDR3 region: CSASGRTLDVEQYF. In DNA, the CDR3 is TGCAGTGCTTCTGGAAGAACACTAGACGTCGAGCAGTACTTC.

This clonotype was recorded at least ten times. J is TRBJ2-1 and V is TRBV29-1, with 7 bases that match TRBD2. In germline, CDR1 is SQVTM, CDR2 ANQGSEA. Losses at the gene ends were 6 bases for V and 3 bases for J; bases not matched to a gene: 5. The CDR3 extends over 13 amino acids. In DNA form, the CDR3 reads TGCAGCGTATCCCGGGGGGACTACAATGAGCAGTTCTTC. Translation: CSVSRGDYNEQFF.

This chain uses TRBV9 with TRBJ2-7, with 9 bases identical to TRBD2. V shed 3 bases, J shed 3 bases, and the junction held 7 bases outside the gene matches. Germline values: CDR1 SGDLS, CDR2 YYNGEE. CDR3 length equals 15 residues. CDR3 in amino acids: CASSGGLAPSYEQYF. The CDR3 nucleotides are TGTGCCAGCAGCGGTGGACTAGCGCCGAGCTACGAGCAGTACTTC. Filled out from reference TRBV9 and TRBJ2-7, the complete variable domain reads DSGVTQTPKHLITATGQRVTLRCSPRSGDLSVYWYQQSLDQGLQFLIQYYNGEERAKGNILERFSAQQFPDLHSELNLSSLELGDSALYFCASSGGLAPSYEQYFGPGTRLTVT.

V is TRBV18 and J is TRBJ2-1; D is uncertain. The V gene lost 4 bases and the J gene lost 6 bases, with 13 bases spanning the gap. CDR1 and CDR2 from the germline V gene are KGHSH and LQKENI. The CDR3 is made up of 14 amino acids. DNA for the CDR3: TGTGCCAGCTCACTAAGACGGTTAAGCAATGAGCAGTTCTTC. It codes for CASSLRRLSNEQFF.

The CDR3 region is CASQRGSEQFF. CDR3 coding DNA: TGTGCCAGCCAGCGGGGGAGTGAGCAGTTCTTC. The J gene is TRBJ2-1, the V gene TRBV12-3 or TRBV12-4, with 8 bases lining up with TRBD2. V lost 8 bases to trimming and J lost 9 bases; unmatched junction nucleotides: 3. The CDR3 is 11 amino acids.

V usage is TRBV3-1 and J usage is TRBJ2-5; 10 positions match TRBD1. Looked up from germline, CDR1 is LGHDT and CDR2 is YNNKEL (reference sequence). Trimming took 3 bases from V and 7 from J; bases not matched to a gene: 11. CDR3 length: 16 residues. CDR3 sequence: CASSQRRQGARVTQYF. The CDR3 DNA follows: TGTGCCAGCAGCCAGCGGCGACAGGGGGCGAGGGTGACCCAGTACTTC.

The chain is built from TRBV4-2 and TRBJ2-1, with D hard to call. The CDR3 has 15 amino acids. From germline, CDR1 is LGHNA and CDR2 YNFKEQ. Trimming cost V 0 bases and J 8 bases, with 14 bases left between them. CDR3 sequence reads: CASSQEPGQIDEQFF. The CDR3 region has the DNA TGTGCCAGCAGCCAAGAACCCGGTCAGATCGATGAGCAGTTCTTC.

The chain carries TRBV7-8 and TRBJ1-4, with D tentatively TRBD1 (5 bases). The CDR3 spans 15 residues. The germline CDR1 and CDR2 sequences are SGHVS and FQNEAQ. Deletions cut 5 bases from V and 4 bases from J, with 14 bases between. CDR3 region: CASSVTGWGNEKLFF. The CDR3 DNA follows: TGTGCCAGCAGCGTCACAGGATGGGGTAATGAAAAACTGTTTTTT.

CDR3: CASSLVGGWRTDTQYF. CDR3 coding DNA: TGTGCCAGCAGCTTAGTGGGGGGATGGCGGACAGATACGCAGTATTTT. The chain is built from TRBV11-2 and TRBJ2-3; D is possibly TRBD2 (6 bases). This CDR3 is built from 16 residues. Germline CDR1 is SGHAT and CDR2 is FQNNGV. The V end lost 1 base, the J end lost 3 bases, and 14 bases lay between the germline ends.

This clonotype was counted a few times. The chain links TRBV4-1 to TRBJ2-7; TRBD1 aligns across 12 bases. The trim removed 4 bases at V and 5 bases at J, leaving 9 bases unmatched. The CDR3 loop spans 16 amino acids. Germline values: CDR1 MGHRA, CDR2 YSYEKL. The CDR3 loop reads CASSPQVGQGANEQYF. The DNA of the CDR3 is TGCGCCAGCAGCCCCCAAGTGGGACAGGGGGCCAACGAGCAGTACTTC.

This chain uses TRBV7-2 with TRBJ2-1; 7 bases are shared with TRBD2. Germline CDR1 SGHTA, CDR2 FQGNSA. V shed 5 bases, J shed 0 bases, and the junction held 4 bases outside the gene matches. This CDR3 spans 15 amino acids. Here the CDR3 DNA reads TGTGCCAGCAGCATAAGCGGGATCTCCTACAATGAGCAGTTCTTC. Encoded protein: CASSISGISYNEQFF.

The genes are TRBV11-2 and TRBJ1-1, with 7 bases lining up with TRBD1. The germline CDR1 and CDR2 sequences are SGHAT and FQNNGV. The CDR3 has 14 residues. Trimming at V came to 11 bases and at J to 3 bases, leaving 12 bases not matched to a gene. The CDR3 DNA follows: TGTGCCGTCATGTGGGAGGGGGCGGACACTGAAGCTTTCTTT. Translated: CAVMWEGADTEAFF.

In its sample, this clonotype was seen once. The DNA for the CDR3 is TGTGCCAGCAGTGAGGAGCGGGGTAGTGAGCAGTACTTC. Translating gives CASSEERGSEQYF. The V call is TRBV2, the J call TRBJ2-5; 7 bases agree with TRBD2. The CDR3 length is 13 residues. Trimming cost V 3 bases and J 11 bases; bases outside gene matches: 9. The germline gives CDR1 SNHLY, CDR2 FYNNEI.

The chain uses TRBV11-2 and TRBJ2-1; D is perhaps TRBD2 (6 bases). CDR1 and CDR2 (germline): SGHAT, FQNNGV. Trimming removed 3 bases from V and 3 bases from J, with 15 bases in between. This CDR3 comprises 16 residues. The CDR3 sequence is CASSFGLQVLYNEQFF. The CDR3 nucleotides are TGTGCCAGCAGCTTCGGACTACAGGTTCTCTACAATGAGCAGTTCTTC.